One T cell receptor beta chain is described in this entry. The repertoire was sequenced with immunoSEQ multiplex PCR; TCRdb's copy has only in-frame clones and lacks some. The sample has around 43,000 clones; 82% are singletons. This entry is derived from a study of blood T cell repertoires in COVID-19. The V gene's germline CDR1 is DFQATT and CDR2 SNEGSKA (reference sequence). The CDR3 length is 13 residues. V lost 3 bases and J lost 4, with 10 bases in between. The rearrangement links TRBV20-1 to TRBJ2-1, with D possibly matching TRBD2 (6 bases). This sequence originates from a human donor in a cohort sampled during active COVID-19. Sample: peripheral blood. In DNA, the CDR3 is TGCAGTGCTAGTGGGAGGACGTACAATGAGCAGTTCTTC. Protein product: CSASGRTYNEQFF.